This TCR beta chain is from a study of blood T cell repertoires in COVID-19. Study summary: COVID-19 samples collected from the United States, Italy and Spain covered acute and convalescent phases. The analysed material was cDNA or gDNA that came from T cells, B-cell-depleted T cells, or PBMCs.

V was shortened by 2 bases and J by 0 bases, with 14 bases between the two germline ends. CDR3 length: 17 amino acids. Germline V gene data show CDR1 as LNHNV and CDR2 as YYDKDF (reference sequence). As handled by the study authors: Nucleated cell number was recorded as an estimate derived from reference gene primer amplification. TCRdb keeps only in-frame clones here, not all; method: immunoSEQ multiplex PCR. That table supplies the V and J calls and clone size; D and trimming were determined from the DNA. Altogether 100,000 to 150,000 clones are present, 75% to 90% being singletons, with the ten largest covering around 30%.

The chain links TRBV15 to TRBJ2-4; D unclear. The origin of this receptor is a man between 65 and 79 years old with active or convalescent COVID-19. Sequencing used peripheral blood. This CDR3 reads CATSRYRKSVAKNIQYF. The DNA for the CDR3 is TGTGCCACCAGCAGATACAGAAAGTCGGTAGCCAAAAACATTCAGTACTTC.